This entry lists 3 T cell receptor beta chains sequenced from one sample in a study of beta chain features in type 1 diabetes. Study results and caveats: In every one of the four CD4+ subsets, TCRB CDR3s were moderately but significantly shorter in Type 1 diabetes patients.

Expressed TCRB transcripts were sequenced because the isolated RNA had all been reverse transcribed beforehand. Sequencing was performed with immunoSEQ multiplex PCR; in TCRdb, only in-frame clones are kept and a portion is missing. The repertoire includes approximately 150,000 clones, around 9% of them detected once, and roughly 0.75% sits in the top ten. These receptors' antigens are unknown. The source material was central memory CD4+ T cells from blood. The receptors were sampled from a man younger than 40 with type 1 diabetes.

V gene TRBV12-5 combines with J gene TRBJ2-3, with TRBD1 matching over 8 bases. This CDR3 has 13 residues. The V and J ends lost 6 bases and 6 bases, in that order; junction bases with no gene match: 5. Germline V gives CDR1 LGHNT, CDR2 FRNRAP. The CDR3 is CASGDRGRDTQYF. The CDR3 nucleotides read TGTGCTAGTGGCGACAGGGGAAGGGATACGCAGTATTTT.

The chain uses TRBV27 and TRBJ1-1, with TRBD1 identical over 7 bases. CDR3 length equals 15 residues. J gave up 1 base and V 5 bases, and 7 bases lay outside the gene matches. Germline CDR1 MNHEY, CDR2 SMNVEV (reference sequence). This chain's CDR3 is CASSRMTGTNTEAFF. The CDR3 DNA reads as TGTGCCAGCAGTCGTATGACAGGGACGAACACTGAAGCTTTCTTT.

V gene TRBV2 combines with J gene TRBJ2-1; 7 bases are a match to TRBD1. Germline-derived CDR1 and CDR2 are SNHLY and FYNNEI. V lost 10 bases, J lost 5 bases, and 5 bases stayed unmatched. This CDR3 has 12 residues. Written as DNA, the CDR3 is TGTGCCACCGACCAGGGGGACAATGAGCAGTTCTTC. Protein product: CATDQGDNEQFF.